This record looks at one TCR beta chain sequence and its context. The source of the sample is a study of blood T cell repertoires in COVID-19. Study context: The United States, Italy and Spain supplied acute and convalescent COVID-19 samples. Nucleic acid was either cDNA or gDNA, and it came from T cells, B-cell-depleted T cells, or PBMCs.

Original analysis: Quantification of nucleated cells was approximated via reference gene primer amplification. The protocol was immunoSEQ multiplex PCR, while the TCRdb copy is restricted to in-frame clones and leaves out a portion. V and J calls and clone size are given by that table; D and trimming were obtained from the DNA. The table shows about 130,000 clones, with roughly 80% occurring only once. Trimming took 3 bases from V and 6 from J, leaving 13 bases between them. In germline, CDR1 is SGHRS, CDR2 YFSETQ. This CDR3 has 13 amino acids. J is TRBJ2-7 and V is TRBV5-1, with D maybe TRBD2 (5 bases). Input material: peripheral blood. The clonotype originates from a woman older than 75 with acute or convalescent COVID-19. The CDR3 bases are TGCGCCAGCAGCTCGTCAGTGACTACCGAGCAGTACTTC. This translates into CASSSSVTTEQYF.